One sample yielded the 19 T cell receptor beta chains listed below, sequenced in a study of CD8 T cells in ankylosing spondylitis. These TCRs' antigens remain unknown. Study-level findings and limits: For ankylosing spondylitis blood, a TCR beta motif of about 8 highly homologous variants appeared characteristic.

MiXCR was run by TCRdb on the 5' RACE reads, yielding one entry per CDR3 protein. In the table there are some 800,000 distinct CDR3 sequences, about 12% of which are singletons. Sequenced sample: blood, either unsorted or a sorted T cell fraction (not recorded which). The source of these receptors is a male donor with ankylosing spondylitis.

The CDR3 sequence is CASSWGGGSSTDTQYF. CDR3 in DNA: TGTGCCAGCAGCTGGGGCGGCGGATCTAGCACAGATACGCAGTATTTT. This sequence joins TRBV5-6 and TRBJ2-3, with TRBD1 as a possible D gene (5 bases). Trimming cost V 3 bases and J 0 bases, with 14 bases left between them. From germline, CDR1 is SGHDT and CDR2 YYEEEE. CDR3 length: 16 amino acids.

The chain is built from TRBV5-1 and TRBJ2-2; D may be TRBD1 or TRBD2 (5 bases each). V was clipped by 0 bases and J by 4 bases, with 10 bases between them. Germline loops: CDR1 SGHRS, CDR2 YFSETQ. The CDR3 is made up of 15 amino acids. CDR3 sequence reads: CASSLEFGGTGELFF. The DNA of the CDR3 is TGCGCCAGCAGCTTGGAATTTGGGGGCACCGGGGAGCTGTTTTTT. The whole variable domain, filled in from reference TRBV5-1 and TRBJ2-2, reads KAGVTQTPRYLIKTRGQQVTLSCSPISGHRSVSWYQQTPGQGLQFLFEYFSETQRNKGNFPGRFSGRQFSNSRSEMNVSTLELGDSALYLCASSLEFGGTGELFFGEGSRLTVL.

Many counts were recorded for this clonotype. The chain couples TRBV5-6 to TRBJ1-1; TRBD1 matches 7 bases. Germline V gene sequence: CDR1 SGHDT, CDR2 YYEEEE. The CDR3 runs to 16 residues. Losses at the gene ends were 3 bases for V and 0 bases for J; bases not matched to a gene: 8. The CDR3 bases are TGTGCCAGCAGCTCGCGACAGGGATACGTGAACACTGAAGCTTTCTTT. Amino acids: CASSSRQGYVNTEAFF.

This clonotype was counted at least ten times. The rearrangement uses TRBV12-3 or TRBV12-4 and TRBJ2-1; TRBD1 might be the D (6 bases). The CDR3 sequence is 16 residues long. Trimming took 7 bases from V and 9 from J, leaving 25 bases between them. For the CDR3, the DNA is TGTGCCAGCATCCTAGGGGGATCTAGTAGTTTAGGTGAGCAGTTCTTC. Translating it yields CASILGGSSSLGEQFF.

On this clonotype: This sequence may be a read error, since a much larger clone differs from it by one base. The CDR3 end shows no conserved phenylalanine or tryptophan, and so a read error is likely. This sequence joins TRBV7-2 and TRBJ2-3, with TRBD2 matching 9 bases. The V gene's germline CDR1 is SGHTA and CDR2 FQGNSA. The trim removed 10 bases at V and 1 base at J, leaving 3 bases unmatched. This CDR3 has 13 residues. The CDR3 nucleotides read TGTGCCACCAGACTAGCGGGCACAGATACGCAGTATCTT. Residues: CATRLAGTDTQYL.

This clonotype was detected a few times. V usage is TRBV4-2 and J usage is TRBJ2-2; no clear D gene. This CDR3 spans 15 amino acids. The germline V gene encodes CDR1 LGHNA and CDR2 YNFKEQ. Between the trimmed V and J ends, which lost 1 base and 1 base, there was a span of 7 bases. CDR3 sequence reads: CASSQGQRNTGELFF. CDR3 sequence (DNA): TGTGCCAGCAGCCAAGGGCAAAGGAACACCGGGGAGCTGTTTTTT.

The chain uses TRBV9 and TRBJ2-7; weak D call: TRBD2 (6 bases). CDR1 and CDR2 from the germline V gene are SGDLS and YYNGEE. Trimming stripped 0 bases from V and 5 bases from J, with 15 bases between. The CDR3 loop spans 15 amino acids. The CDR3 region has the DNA TGTGCCAGCAGCGTAGGTGGAGGGACGACTGACGAGCAGTACTTC. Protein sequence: CASSVGGGTTDEQYF.

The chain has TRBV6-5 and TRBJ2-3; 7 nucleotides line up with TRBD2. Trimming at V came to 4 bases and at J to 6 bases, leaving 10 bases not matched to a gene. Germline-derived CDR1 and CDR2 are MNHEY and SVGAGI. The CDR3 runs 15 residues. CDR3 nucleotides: TGTGCCAGCAGTTCACCCGGGCGGGAGTCGGATACGCAGTATTTT. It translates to CASSSPGRESDTQYF.

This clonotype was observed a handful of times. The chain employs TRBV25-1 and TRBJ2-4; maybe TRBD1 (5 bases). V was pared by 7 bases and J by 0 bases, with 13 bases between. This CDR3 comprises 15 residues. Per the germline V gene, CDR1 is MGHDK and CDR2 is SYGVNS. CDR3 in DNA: TGTGCCAGCAAACACATCACAGGAGCCAAAAACATTCAGTACTTC. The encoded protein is CASKHITGAKNIQYF.

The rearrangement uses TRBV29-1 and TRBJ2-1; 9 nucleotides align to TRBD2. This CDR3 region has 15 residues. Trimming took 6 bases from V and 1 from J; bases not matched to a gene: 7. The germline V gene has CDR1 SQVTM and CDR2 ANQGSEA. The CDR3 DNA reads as TGCAGCGTGGGGCGGGGGGGACATTCCTACAATGAGCAGTTCTTC. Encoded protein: CSVGRGGHSYNEQFF.

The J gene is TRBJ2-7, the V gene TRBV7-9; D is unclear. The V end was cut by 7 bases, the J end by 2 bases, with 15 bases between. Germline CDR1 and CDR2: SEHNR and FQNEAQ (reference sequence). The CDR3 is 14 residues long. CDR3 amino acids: CASTLTGPTYEQYF. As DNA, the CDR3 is TGTGCCAGCACCCTCACCGGACCGACCTACGAGCAGTACTTC.

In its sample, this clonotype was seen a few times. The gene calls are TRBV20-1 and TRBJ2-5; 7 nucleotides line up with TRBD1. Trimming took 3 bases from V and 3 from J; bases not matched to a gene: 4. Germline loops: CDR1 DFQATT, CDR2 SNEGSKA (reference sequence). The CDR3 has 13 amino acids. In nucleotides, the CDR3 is TGCAGTGCTAGCGGGACAGCCGAAGAGACCCAGTACTTC. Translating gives CSASGTAEETQYF.

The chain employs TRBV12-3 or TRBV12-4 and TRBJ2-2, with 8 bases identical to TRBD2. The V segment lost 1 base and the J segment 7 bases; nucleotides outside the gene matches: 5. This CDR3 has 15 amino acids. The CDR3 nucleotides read TGTGCCAGCAGTTTAGGGCTAGCGGGCCACGGGGAGCTGTTTTTT. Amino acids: CASSLGLAGHGELFF.

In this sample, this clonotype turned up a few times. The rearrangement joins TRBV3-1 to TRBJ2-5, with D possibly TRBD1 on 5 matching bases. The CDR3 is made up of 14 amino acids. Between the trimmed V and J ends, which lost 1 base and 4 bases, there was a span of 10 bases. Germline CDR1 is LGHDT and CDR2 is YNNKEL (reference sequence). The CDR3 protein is CASSQAQGTETQYF. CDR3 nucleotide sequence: TGTGCCAGCAGCCAAGCTCAGGGAACAGAGACCCAGTACTTC.

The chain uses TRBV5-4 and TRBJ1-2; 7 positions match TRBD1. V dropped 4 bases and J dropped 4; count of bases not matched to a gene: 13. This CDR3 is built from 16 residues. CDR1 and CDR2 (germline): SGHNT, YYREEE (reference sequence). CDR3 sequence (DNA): TGTGCCAGCAGCCCGGCTGGGACAGAGGGGATCTATGGCTACACCTTC. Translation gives CASSPAGTEGIYGYTF.

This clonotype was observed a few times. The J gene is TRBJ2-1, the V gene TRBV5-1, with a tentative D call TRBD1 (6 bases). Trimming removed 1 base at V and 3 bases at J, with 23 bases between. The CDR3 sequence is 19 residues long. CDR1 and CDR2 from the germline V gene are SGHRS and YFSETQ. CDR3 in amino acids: CASSLLATGFLSDYNEQFF. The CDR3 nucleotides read TGCGCCAGCAGCTTGCTCGCGACAGGATTCCTGAGCGACTACAATGAGCAGTTCTTC. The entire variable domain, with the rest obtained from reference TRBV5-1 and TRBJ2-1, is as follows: KAGVTQTPRYLIKTRGQQVTLSCSPISGHRSVSWYQQTPGQGLQFLFEYFSETQRNKGNFPGRFSGRQFSNSRSEMNVSTLELGDSALYLCASSLLATGFLSDYNEQFFGPGTRLTVL.

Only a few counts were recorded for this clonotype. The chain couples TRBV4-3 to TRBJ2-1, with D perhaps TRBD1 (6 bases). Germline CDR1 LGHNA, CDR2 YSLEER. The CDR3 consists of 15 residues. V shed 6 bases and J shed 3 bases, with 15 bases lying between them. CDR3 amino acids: CASRRQVVGYNEQFF. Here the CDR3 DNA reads TGCGCCAGCAGACGACAGGTCGTAGGCTACAATGAGCAGTTCTTC.

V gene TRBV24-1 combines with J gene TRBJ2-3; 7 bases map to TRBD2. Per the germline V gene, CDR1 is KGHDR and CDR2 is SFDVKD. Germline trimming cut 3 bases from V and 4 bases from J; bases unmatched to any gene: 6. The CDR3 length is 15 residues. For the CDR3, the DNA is TGTGCCACCAGTGATACCGGGGAGGGTGCAGATACGCAGTATTTT. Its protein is CATSDTGEGADTQYF.

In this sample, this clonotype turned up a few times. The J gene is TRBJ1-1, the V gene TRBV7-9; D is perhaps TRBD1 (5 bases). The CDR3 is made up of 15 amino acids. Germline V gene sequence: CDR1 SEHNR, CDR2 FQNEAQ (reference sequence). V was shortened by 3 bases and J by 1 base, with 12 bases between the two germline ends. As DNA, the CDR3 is TGTGCCAGCAGCTTGGGGGACTGGAGGAACACTGAAGCTTTCTTT. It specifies CASSLGDWRNTEAFF.